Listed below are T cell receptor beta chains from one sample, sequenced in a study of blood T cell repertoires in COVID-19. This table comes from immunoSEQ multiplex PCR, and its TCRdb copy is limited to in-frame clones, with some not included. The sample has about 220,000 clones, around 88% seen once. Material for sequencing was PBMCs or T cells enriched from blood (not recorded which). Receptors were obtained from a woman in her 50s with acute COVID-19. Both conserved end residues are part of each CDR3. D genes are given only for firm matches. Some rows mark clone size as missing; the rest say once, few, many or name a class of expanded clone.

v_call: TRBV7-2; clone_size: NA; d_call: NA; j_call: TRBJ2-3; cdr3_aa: CASSLEGSSPQYF; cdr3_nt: TGTGCCAGCAGCTTAGAGGGGTCGTCGCCGCAGTATTTT
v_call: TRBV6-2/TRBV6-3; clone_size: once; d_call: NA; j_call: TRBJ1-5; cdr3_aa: CASSYRPRVRSNQPQHF; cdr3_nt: TGTGCCAGCAGTTACCGTCCGAGGGTAAGGAGCAATCAGCCCCAGCATTTT
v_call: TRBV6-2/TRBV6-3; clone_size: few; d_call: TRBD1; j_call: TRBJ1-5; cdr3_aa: CASSPRTGGPQPQHF; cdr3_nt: TGTGCCAGCAGTCCACGGACAGGAGGCCCGCAGCCCCAGCATTTT
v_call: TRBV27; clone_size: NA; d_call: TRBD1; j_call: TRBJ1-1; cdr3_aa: CASSFTGGALNTEAFF; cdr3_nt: TGTGCCAGCAGTTTCACAGGGGGCGCGTTGAACACTGAAGCTTTCTTT
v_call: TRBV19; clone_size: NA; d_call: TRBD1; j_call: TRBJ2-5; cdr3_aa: CARPNRGQETQYF; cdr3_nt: TGTGCCAGACCCAACAGGGGTCAAGAGACCCAGTACTTC
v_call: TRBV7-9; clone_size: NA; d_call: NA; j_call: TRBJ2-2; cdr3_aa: CASSPAAGELFF; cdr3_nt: TGTGCCAGCAGCCCCGCGGCCGGGGAGCTGTTTTTT
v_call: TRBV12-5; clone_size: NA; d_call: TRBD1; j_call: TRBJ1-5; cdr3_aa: CASGLAKTGKGNQPQHF; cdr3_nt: TGTGCTAGTGGTTTGGCCAAGACAGGGAAGGGGAATCAGCCCCAGCATTTT
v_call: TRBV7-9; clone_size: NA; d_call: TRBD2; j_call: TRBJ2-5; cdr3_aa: CASRLTSEMETQYF; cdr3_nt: TGTGCCAGCAGGTTGACTAGCGAGATGGAGACCCAGTACTTC
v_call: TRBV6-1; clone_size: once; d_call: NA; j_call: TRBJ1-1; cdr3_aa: CASKGGSTEAFF; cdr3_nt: TGTGCCAGCAAGGGCGGGAGCACTGAAGCTTTCTTT
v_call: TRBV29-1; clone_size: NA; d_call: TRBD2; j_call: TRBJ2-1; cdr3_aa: CSVETSGRTEQFF; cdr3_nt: TGCAGCGTTGAAACTAGCGGGAGAACTGAGCAGTTCTTC
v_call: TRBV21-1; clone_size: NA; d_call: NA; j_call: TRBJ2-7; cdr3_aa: CASKVPGSKVYEQYF; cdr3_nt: TGTGCCAGCAAAGTCCCCGGGAGCAAGGTCTACGAGCAGTACTTC
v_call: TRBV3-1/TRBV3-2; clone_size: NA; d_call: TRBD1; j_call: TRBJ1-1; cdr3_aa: CAIRDTGARDTEAFF; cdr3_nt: TGTGCCATCAGGGATACAGGGGCTCGGGACACTGAAGCTTTCTTT
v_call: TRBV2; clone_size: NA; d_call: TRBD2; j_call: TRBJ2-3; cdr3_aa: CASSGLAGADTQYF; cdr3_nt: TGTGCCAGCTCGGGACTAGCGGGAGCCGATACGCAGTATTTT
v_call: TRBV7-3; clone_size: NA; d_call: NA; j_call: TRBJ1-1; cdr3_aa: CASSLQTLANTEAFF; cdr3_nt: TGTGCCAGCAGCTTACAGACACTAGCGAACACTGAAGCTTTCTTT
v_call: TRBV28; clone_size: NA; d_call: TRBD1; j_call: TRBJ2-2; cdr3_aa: CASSSLGQGGGELFF; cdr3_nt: TGTGCCAGCAGTTCCCTGGGACAGGGCGGCGGGGAGCTGTTTTTT
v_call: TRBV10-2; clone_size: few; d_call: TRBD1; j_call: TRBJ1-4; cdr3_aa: CASFRGTNEKLFF; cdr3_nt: TGCGCCAGCTTCAGGGGGACTAATGAAAAACTGTTTTTT
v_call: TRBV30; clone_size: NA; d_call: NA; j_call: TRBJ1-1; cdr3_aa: CAWSIRGIRFAEAFF; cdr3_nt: TGTGCCTGGAGTATCCGGGGTATTAGGTTCGCTGAAGCTTTCTTT
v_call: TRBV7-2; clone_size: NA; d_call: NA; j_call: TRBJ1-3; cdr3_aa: CASSLAPTRRHSGNTIYF; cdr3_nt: TGTGCCAGCAGCTTAGCGCCTACTAGGCGGCACTCTGGAAACACCATATATTTT
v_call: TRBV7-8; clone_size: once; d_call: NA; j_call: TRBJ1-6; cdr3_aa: CASSLGRGGGPLHF; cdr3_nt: TGTGCCAGCAGCTTAGGTCGGGGAGGTGGACCCCTCCACTTT
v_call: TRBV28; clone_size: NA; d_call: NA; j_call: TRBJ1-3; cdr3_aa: CASSSSRAGNTIYF; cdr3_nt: TGTGCCAGCAGTTCGAGCAGGGCTGGAAACACCATATATTTT
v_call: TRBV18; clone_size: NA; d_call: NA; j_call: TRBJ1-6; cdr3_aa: CASSQRDGGSTSPLHF; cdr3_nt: TGTGCCAGCTCACAAAGGGACGGGGGTTCGACTTCACCCCTCCACTTT
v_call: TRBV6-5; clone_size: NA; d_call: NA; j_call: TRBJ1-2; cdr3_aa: CASSYEGLYGYTF; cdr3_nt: TGTGCCAGCAGTTACGAGGGTTTGTATGGCTACACCTTC
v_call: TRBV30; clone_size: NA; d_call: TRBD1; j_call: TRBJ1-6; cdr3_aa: CAWSRTGAGAPLHF; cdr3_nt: TGTGCCTGGAGTAGGACAGGGGCGGGAGCACCCCTCCACTTT
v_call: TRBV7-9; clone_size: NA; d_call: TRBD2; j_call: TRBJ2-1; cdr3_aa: CASSLESGRTYNEQFF; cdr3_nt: TGTGCCAGCAGCTTAGAAAGCGGGAGGACCTACAATGAGCAGTTCTTC
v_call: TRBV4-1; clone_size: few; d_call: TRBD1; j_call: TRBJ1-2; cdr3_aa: CASSLTTSGTDNYGYTF; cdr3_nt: TGCGCCAGCAGCCTAACAACCTCAGGGACAGATAACTATGGCTACACCTTC
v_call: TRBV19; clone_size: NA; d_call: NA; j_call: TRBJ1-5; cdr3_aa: CASKGQPNQPQHF; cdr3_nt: TGTGCCAGTAAAGGACAGCCCAATCAGCCCCAGCATTTT
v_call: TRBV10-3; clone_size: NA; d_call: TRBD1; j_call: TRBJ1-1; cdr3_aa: CATIQRPYRGQNTEAFF; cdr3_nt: TGTGCCACCATCCAGCGGCCCTACAGGGGACAGAACACTGAAGCTTTCTTT
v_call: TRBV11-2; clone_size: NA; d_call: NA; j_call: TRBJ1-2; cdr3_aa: CASSLDPTGANYGYTF; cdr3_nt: TGTGCCAGCAGCTTAGATCCCACAGGAGCTAACTATGGCTACACCTTC
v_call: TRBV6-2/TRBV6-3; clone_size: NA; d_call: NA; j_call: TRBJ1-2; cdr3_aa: CASSYSYREYGYTF; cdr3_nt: TGTGCCAGCAGTTACTCGTACAGGGAGTATGGCTACACCTTC
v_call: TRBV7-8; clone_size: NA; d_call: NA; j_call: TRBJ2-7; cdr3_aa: CASSLMTGTHYDEQYF; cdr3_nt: TGTGCCAGCAGCTTGATGACAGGGACTCACTACGACGAGCAGTACTTC
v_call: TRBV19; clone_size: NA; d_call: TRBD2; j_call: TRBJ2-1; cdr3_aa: CASSIYGGRRNNEQFF; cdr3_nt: TGTGCCAGTAGTATATACGGCGGGAGAAGGAACAATGAGCAGTTCTTC
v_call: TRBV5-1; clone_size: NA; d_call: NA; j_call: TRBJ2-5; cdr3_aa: CASSLGQGIQETQYF; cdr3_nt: TGCGCCAGCAGCTTGGGGCAGGGAATCCAAGAGACCCAGTACTTC
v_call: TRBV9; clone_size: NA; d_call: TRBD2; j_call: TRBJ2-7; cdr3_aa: CASSGDSPGLATLEEQYF; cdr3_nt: TGTGCCAGCAGCGGAGATAGCCCTGGACTAGCCACGCTGGAGGAGCAGTACTTC
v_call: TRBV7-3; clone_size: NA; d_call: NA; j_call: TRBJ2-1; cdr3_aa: CASSLRSGNNNEQFF; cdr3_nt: TGTGCCAGCAGCTTAAGGAGCGGAAATAACAATGAGCAGTTCTTC
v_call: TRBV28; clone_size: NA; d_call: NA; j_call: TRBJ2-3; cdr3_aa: CASGLNTQYF; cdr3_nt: TGTGCCAGCGGGCTTAACACGCAGTATTTT
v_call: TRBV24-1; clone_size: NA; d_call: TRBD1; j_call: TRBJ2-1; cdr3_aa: CATSDWDRHYNEQFF; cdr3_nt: TGTGCCACCAGTGATTGGGACAGACACTACAATGAGCAGTTCTTC
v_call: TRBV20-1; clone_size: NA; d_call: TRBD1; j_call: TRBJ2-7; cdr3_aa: CSAGGQPTPF; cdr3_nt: TGCAGTGCTGGGGGACAGCCAACCCCCTTC
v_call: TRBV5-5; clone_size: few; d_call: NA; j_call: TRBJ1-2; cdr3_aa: CASSHKLAGAREGYTF; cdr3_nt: TGTGCCAGCAGTCACAAATTGGCGGGGGCGCGTGAAGGCTACACCTTC
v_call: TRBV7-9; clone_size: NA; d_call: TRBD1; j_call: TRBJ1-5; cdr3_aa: CASSPDRDVPQHF; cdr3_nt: TGTGCCAGCAGCCCTGACAGGGATGTGCCCCAGCATTTT
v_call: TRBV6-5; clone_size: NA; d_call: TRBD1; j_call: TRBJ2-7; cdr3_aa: CASSYSTGSGEQYF; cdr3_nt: TGTGCCAGCAGTTACTCGACAGGGTCTGGCGAGCAGTACTTC
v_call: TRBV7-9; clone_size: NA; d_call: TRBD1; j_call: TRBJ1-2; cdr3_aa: CASSLGTGFRDGYTF; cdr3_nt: TGTGCCAGCAGCTTAGGGACAGGGTTTAGGGATGGCTACACCTTC
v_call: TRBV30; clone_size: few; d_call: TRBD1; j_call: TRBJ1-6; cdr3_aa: CASRQGSSYNSPLHF; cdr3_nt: TGTGCCTCCAGACAGGGGAGCTCCTATAATTCACCCCTCCACTTT
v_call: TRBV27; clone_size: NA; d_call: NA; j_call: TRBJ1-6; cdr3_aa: CASSWSTINSPLHF; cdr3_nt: TGTGCCAGCAGTTGGAGTACGATTAATTCACCCCTCCACTTT
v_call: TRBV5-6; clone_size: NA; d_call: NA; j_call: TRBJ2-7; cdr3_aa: CASSSSPIREQYF; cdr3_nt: TGTGCCAGCAGCTCCTCCCCGATACGGGAGCAGTACTTC
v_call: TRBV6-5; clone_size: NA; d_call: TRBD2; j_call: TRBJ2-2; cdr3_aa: CASSRAGGNTGELFF; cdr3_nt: TGTGCCAGCAGTCGAGCGGGAGGCAACACCGGGGAGCTGTTTTTT
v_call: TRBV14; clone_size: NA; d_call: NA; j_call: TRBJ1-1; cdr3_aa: CASSRTVIEAFF; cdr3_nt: TGTGCCAGCAGCCGGACAGTTATTGAAGCTTTCTTT
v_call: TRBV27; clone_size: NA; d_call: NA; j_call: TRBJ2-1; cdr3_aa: CASSLGGGSTWFF; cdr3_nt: TGTGCCAGCAGTTTAGGTGGGGGCTCCACTTGGTTCTTC
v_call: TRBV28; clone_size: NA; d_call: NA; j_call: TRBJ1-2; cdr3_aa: CASRGSWTANYGYTF; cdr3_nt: TGTGCCAGCAGGGGCTCTTGGACAGCTAACTATGGCTACACCTTC
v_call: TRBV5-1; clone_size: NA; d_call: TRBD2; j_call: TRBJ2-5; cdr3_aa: CASSSGTSEQTQYF; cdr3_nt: TGCGCCAGCAGCTCAGGGACTAGCGAGCAGACCCAGTACTTC
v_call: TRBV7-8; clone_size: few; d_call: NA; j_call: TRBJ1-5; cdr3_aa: CASSLDRNSNQPQHF; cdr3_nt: TGTGCCAGCAGCTTAGACAGAAATAGCAATCAGCCCCAGCATTTT
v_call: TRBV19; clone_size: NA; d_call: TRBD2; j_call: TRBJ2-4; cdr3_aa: CASSMTSGINIQYF; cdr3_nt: TGTGCCAGTAGTATGACTAGCGGGATTAACATTCAGTACTTC
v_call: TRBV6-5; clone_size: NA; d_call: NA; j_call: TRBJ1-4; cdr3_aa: CASSYLQVSEKLFF; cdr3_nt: TGTGCCAGCAGTTACTTGCAGGTTTCCGAAAAACTGTTTTTT
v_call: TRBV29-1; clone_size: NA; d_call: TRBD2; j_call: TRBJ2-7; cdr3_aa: CSVAGTSRYEQYF; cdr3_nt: TGCAGCGTTGCCGGGACTAGCAGATACGAGCAGTACTTC
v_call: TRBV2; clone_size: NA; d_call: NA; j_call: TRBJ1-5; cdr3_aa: CASNGQGINQPQHF; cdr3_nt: TGTGCCAGCAACGGTCAGGGAATTAATCAGCCCCAGCATTTT
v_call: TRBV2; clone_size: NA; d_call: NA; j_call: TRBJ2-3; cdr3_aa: CASSDSDTQYF; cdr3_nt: TGTGCCAGCAGTGACTCAGATACGCAGTATTTT